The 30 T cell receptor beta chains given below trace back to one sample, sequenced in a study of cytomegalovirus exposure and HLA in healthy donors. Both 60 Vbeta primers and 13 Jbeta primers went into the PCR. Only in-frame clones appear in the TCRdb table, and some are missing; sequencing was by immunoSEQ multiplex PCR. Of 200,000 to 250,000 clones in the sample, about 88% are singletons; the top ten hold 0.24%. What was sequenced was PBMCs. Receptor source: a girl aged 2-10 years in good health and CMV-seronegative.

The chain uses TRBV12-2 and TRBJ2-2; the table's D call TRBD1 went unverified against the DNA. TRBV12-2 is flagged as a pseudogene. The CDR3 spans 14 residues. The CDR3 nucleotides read TGTGCAAGTCGCTCGACAGGTTTAACCGGGGAGCTGTTTTTT. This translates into CASRSTGLTGELFF.

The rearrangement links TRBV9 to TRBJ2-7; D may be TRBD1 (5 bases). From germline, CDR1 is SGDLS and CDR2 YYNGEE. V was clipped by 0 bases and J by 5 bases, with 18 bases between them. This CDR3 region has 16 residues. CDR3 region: CASSVGLLKVGDEQYF. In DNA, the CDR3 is TGTGCCAGCAGCGTAGGACTCCTAAAGGTAGGGGACGAGCAGTACTTC.

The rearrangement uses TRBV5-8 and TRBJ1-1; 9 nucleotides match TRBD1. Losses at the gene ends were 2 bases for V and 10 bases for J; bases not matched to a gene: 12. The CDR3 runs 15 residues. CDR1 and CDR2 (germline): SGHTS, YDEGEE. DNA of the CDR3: TGTGCCAGCAGCTTAGGGATGGACAGGGGTTACGGAGCTTTCTTT. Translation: CASSLGMDRGYGAFF.

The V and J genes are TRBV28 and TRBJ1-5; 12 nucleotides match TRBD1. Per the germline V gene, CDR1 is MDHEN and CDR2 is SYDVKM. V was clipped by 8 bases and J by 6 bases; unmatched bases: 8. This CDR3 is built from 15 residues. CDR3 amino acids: CASLRDRGHGQPQHF. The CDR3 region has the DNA TGTGCCAGCCTCCGGGACAGGGGGCATGGTCAGCCCCAGCATTTT.

The DNA of the CDR3 is TGTGCCAGCAGCTCATCAGGGGCCTACGAGCAGTACTTC. Its translation: CASSSSGAYEQYF. This chain uses TRBV11-2 with TRBJ2-5, with D possibly TRBD1 on 6 matching bases. The DNA end favors TRBJ2-7, so the J call may be wrong. CDR1 and CDR2 (germline): SGHAT, FQNNGV. This CDR3 spans 13 amino acids.

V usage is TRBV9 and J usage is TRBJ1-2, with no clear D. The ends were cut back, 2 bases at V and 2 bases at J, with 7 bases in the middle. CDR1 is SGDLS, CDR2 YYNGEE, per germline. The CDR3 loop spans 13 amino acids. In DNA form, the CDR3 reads TGTGCCAGCAGCGTCACTATGAACTATGGCTACACCTTC. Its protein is CASSVTMNYGYTF.

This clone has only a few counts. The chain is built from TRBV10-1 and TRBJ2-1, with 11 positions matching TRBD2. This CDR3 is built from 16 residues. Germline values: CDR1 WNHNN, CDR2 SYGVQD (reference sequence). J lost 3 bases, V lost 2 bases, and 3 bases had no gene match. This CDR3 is CASSETSGRNYNEQFF. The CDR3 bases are TGCGCCAGCAGTGAGACTAGCGGGAGAAACTACAATGAGCAGTTCTTC.

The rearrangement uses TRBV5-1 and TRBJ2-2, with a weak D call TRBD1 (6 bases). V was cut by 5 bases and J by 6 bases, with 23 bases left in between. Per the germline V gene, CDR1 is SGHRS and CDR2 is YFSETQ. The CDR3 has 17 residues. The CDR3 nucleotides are TGCGCCAGCAGACCGGACAGCTCCCAGAGGCTGCCCGGGGAGCTGTTTTTT. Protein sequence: CASRPDSSQRLPGELFF.

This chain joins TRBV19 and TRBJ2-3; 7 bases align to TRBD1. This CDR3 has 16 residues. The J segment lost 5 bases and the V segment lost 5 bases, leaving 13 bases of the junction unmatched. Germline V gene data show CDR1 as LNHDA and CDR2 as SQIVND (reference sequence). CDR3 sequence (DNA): TGTGCCAGTAGTGCCCAGGTAGGGGGCGTGGGAGATACGCAGTATTTT. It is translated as CASSAQVGGVGDTQYF.

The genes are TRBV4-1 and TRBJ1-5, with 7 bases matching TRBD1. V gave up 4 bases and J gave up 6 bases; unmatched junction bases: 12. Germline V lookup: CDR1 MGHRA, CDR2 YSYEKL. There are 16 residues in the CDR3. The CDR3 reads CASSPKDFPGGQPQHF. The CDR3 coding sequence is TGCGCCAGCAGCCCCAAAGACTTTCCAGGGGGTCAGCCCCAGCATTTT.

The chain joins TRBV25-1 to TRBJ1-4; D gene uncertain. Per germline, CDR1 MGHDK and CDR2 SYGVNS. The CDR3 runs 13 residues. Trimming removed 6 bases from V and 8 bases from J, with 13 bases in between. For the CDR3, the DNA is TGTGCCAGCAGCCCCAACCCGAGGGAAAAACTGTTTTTT. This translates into CASSPNPREKLFF.

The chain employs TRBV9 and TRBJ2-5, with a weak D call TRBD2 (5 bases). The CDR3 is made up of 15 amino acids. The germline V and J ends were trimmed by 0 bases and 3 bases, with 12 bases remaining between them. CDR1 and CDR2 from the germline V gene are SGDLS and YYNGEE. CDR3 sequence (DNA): TGTGCCAGCAGCGTAGGGGGAGCCGCTAAAGAGACCCAGTACTTC. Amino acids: CASSVGGAAKETQYF.

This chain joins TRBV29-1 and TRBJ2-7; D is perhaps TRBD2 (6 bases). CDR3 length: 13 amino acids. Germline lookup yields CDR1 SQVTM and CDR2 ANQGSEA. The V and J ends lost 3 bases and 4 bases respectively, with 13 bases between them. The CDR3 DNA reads TGCAGCGTTGAGGCGGGGAAAGGGTACGAGCAGTACTTC. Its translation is CSVEAGKGYEQYF.

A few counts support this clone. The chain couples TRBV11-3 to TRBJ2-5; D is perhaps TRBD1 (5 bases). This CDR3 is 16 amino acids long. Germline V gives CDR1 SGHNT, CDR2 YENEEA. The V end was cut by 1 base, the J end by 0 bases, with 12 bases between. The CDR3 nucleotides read TGTGCCAGCAGCTTAGGTCTTCAGGGCAACCAAGAGACCCAGTACTTC. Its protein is CASSLGLQGNQETQYF.

Written as DNA, the CDR3 is TGTGCCAGCAGCTCTACAGGCCAGGGGAGTACGGAGACCCAGTACTTC. It yields the protein CASSSTGQGSTETQYF. This chain uses TRBV7-3 with TRBJ2-5; perhaps TRBD1 as D (6 bases). V gave up 4 bases and J gave up 5 bases, with 20 bases separating them. This CDR3 comprises 16 residues. Germline V CDR1 and CDR2: SGHTA, FQGTGA. Filled out from reference TRBV7-3 and TRBJ2-5, the complete variable domain reads GAGVSQTPSNKVTEKGKYVELRCDPISGHTALYWYRQSLGQGPEFLIYFQGTGAADDSGLPNDRFFAVRPEGSVSTLKIQRTERGDSAVYLCASSSTGQGSTETQYFGPGTRLLVL.

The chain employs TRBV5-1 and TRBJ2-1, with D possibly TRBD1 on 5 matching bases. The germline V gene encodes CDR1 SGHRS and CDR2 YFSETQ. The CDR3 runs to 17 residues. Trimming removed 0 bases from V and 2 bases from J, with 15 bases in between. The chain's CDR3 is CASSLVKITGTYNEQFF. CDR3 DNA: TGCGCCAGCAGCTTGGTAAAAATAACAGGCACCTACAATGAGCAGTTCTTC.

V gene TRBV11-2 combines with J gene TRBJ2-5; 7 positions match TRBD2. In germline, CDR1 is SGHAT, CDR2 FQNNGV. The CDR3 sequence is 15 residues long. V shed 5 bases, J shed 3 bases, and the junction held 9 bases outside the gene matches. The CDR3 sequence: CASSTGASGEETQYF. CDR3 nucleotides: TGTGCCAGCAGCACTGGGGCTAGCGGAGAAGAGACCCAGTACTTC.

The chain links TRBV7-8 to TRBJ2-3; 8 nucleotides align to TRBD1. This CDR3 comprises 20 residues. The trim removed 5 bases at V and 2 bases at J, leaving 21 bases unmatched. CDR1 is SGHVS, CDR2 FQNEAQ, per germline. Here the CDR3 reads CASSPRRTGLTVFNTDTQYF. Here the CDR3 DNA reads TGTGCCAGCAGCCCGCGAAGGACAGGGTTAACGGTCTTCAACACAGATACGCAGTATTTT.

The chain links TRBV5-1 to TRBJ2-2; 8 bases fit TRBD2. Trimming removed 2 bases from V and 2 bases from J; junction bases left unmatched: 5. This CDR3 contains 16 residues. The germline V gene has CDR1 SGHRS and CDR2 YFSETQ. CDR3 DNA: TGCGCCAGCAGCTTTACTAGCGGTATAAACACCGGGGAGCTGTTTTTT. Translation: CASSFTSGINTGELFF.

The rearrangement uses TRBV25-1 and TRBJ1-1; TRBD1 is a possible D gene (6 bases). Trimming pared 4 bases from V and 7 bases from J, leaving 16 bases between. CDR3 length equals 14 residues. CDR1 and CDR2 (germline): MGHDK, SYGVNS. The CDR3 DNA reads TGTGCCAGCAGTGCCCACAGGGAAGGAGGTGAAGCTTTCTTT. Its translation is CASSAHREGGEAFF. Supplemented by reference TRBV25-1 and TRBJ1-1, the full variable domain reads EADIYQTPRYLVIGTGKKITLECSQTMGHDKMYWYQQDPGMELHLIHYSYGVNSTEKGDLSSESTVSRIRTEHFPLTLESARPSHTSQYLCASSAHREGGEAFFGQGTRLTVV.

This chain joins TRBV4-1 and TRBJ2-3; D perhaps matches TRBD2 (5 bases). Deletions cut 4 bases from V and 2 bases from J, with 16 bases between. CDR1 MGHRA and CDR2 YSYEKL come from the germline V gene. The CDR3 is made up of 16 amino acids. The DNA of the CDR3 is TGCGCCAGCAGCCCCGGGATCTCCGAAGACACAGATACGCAGTATTTT. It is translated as CASSPGISEDTDTQYF.

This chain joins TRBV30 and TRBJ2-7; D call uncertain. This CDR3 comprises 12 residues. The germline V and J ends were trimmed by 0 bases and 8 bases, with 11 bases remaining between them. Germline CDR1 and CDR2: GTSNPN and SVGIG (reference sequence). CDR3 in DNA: TGTGCCTGGAGTGTAATGCTACCCCAGCAGTACTTC. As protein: CAWSVMLPQQYF.

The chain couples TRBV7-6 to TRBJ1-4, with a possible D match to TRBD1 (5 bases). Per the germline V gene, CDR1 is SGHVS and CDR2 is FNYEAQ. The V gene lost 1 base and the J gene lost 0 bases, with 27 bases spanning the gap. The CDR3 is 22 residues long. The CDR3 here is CASSLGFPRRRGGLATNEKLFF. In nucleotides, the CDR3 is TGTGCCAGCAGCTTAGGTTTCCCGCGCAGGCGGGGGGGATTGGCAACTAATGAAAAACTGTTTTTT.

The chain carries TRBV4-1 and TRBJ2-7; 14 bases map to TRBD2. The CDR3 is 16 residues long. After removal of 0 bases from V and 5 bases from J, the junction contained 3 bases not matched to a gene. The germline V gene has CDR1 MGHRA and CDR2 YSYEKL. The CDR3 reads CASSQEMTSGGDEQYF. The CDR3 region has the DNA TGCGCCAGCAGCCAAGAAATGACTAGCGGGGGGGACGAGCAGTACTTC.

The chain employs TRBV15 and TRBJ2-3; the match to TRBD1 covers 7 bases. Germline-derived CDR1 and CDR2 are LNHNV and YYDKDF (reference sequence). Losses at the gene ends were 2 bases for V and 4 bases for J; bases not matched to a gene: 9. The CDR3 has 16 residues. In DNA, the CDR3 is TGTGCCACCAGCAGACATAAGACAGGGTTAGCAGATACGCAGTATTTT. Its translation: CATSRHKTGLADTQYF.

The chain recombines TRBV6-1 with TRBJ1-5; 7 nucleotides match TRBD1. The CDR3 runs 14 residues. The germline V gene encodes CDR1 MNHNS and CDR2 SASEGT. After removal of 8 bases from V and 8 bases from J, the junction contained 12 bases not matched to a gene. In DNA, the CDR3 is TGTGCCAGCTTACACAGACAGGGCGGAAAGCCCCAGCATTTT. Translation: CASLHRQGGKPQHF.

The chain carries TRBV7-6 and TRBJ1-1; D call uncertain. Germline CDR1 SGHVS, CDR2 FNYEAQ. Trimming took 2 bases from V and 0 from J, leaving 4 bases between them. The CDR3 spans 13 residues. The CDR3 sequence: CASSLSMNTEAFF. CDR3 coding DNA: TGTGCCAGCAGCTTATCTATGAACACTGAAGCTTTCTTT. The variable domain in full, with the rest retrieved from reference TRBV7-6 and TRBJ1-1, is GAGVSQSPRYKVTKRGQDVALRCDPISGHVSLYWYRQALGQGPEFLTYFNYEAQQDKSGLPNDRFSAERPEGSISTLTIQRTEQRDSAMYRCASSLSMNTEAFFGQGTRLTVV.

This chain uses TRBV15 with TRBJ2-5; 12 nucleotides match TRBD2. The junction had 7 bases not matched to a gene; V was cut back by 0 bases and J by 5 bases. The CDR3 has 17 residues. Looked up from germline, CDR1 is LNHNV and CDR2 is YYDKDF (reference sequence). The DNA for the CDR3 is TGTGCCACCAGCAGAGATCTAGCGGGGGGGCCGGGGGAGACCCAGTACTTC. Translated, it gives CATSRDLAGGPGETQYF. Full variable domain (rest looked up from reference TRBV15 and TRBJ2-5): DAMVIQNPRYQVTQFGKPVTLSCSQTLNHNVMYWYQQKSSQAPKLLFHYYDKDFNNEADTPDNFQSRRPNTSFCFLDIRSPGLGDTAMYLCATSRDLAGGPGETQYFGPGTRLLVL.

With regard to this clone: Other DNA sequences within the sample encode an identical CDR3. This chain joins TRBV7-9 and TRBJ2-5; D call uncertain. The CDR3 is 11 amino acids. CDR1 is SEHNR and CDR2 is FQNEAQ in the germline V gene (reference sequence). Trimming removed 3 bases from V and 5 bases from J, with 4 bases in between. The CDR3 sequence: CASSFGETQYF. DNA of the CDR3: TGTGCCAGCAGCTTCGGGGAGACCCAGTACTTC.

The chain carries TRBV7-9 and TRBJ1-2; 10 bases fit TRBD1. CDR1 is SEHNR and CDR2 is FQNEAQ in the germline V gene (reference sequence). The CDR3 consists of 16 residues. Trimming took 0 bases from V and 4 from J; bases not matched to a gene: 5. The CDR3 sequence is CASSLAGDRGRYGYTF. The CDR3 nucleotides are TGTGCCAGCAGCTTAGCGGGGGACAGGGGCCGCTATGGCTACACCTTC. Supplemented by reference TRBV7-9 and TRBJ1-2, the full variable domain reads DTGVSQNPRHKITKRGQNVTFRCDPISEHNRLYWYRQTLGQGPEFLTYFQNEAQLEKSRLLSDRFSAERPKGSFSTLEIQRTEQGDSAMYLCASSLAGDRGRYGYTFGSGTRLTVV.